This TCR beta chain was observed in a study of T cell responses to AZD1222 COVID-19 vaccine. Notes on the study in general: The study found vaccine-associated CD4 TCRs spanning spike, dominant at 160-218 and 743-854. Donors were chiefly white British, with a greater number of females, and clonal diversity was perhaps underestimated. Only a handful of AZD1222 recipients tested seropositive at baseline. It was only after the peak T cell response that any repertoires were sampled.

The CDR3 length is 18 residues. The germline CDR1 and CDR2 sequences are SEHNR and FQNEAQ (reference sequence). V lost 4 bases and J lost 4; bases outside the gene matches: 15. Libraries were prepared by immunoSEQ multiplex PCR; TCRdb keeps only in-frame clonotypes and omits some of them. The profile covers roughly 150,000 clones, with about 91% appearing a single time and approximately 2.3% taken by the ten largest. Of note for this clone: Its antigen is unidentified.

The TCR comes from an adult in good health. V and J are TRBV7-9 and TRBJ1-4; 7 bases map to TRBD1. Material: peripheral blood, obtained on day 0 of AZD1222 vaccination. The CDR3 DNA reads TGTGCCAGCAGCTCCTCTAAAGATTACGGGACAGATAATGAAAAACTGTTTTTT. Encoded protein: CASSSSKDYGTDNEKLFF.